Below are 26 T cell receptor beta chains sequenced from a single sample in a study of T cells in Graves' hyperthyroidism and ophthalmopathy. RNA transcripts were the template for amplifying TCR beta CDR3 regions. Primed by the HTBI set, a first-round RT-PCR was run on the TCR CDR3. In TCRdb, the multiplex PCR reads were re-called with MiXCR into one record per CDR3 protein. The repertoire holds hundreds of thousands of distinct CDR3 sequences, with approximately 20% as singletons. The sequenced sample consisted of blood. These receptors were taken from a man aged 25 to 40 with Graves' ophthalmopathy.

The chain couples TRBV24-1 to TRBJ2-3, with 7 bases lining up with TRBD1. This CDR3 has 15 amino acids. The trim removed 4 bases at V and 3 bases at J, leaving 6 bases unmatched. CDR1 is KGHDR and CDR2 is SFDVKD in the germline V gene. The CDR3 coding sequence is TGTGCCACCAGTGACCCCGGGACAGCGACAGATACGCAGTATTTT. This encodes CATSDPGTATDTQYF.

This chain joins TRBV30 and TRBJ2-5; no clear D. The V gene lost 8 bases and the J gene lost 1 base, with 14 bases spanning the gap. CDR1 GTSNPN and CDR2 SVGIG come from the germline V gene (reference sequence). This CDR3 is 13 amino acids long. The CDR3 DNA sequence: TGTGCCAGCAGCTTTACCAGCCAAGAGACCCAGTACTTC. It codes for CASSFTSQETQYF.

This clonotype was recorded many times. The CDR3 nucleotides are TGTGCCAGCAGCCTGACAGGACCCACTGAAGCTTTCTTT. It codes for CASSLTGPTEAFF. This sequence joins TRBV11-1 and TRBJ1-1, with D possibly TRBD1 on 6 matching bases. CDR3 length equals 13 residues. Germline loops: CDR1 SGHAT, CDR2 FQDESV (reference sequence). The V end was cut by 5 bases, the J end by 4 bases, with 11 bases between. The full variable domain, its missing parts supplied by reference TRBV11-1 and TRBJ1-1, is EAEVAQSPRYKITEKSQAVAFWCDPISGHATLYWYRQILGQGPELLVQFQDESVVDDSQLPKDRFSAERLKGVDSTLKIQPAELGDSAMYLCASSLTGPTEAFFGQGTRLTVV.

The table lists this clonotype with many counts. The chain has TRBV2 and TRBJ2-1, with 8 bases identical to TRBD2. V was clipped by 4 bases and J by 9 bases; unmatched bases: 8. Germline V gene lookup returns CDR1 SNHLY and CDR2 FYNNEI. The CDR3 loop spans 14 amino acids. Here the CDR3 DNA reads TGTGCCAGCAGTGGATATAGCGGGAATAGTGAGCAGTTCTTC. The encoded protein is CASSGYSGNSEQFF.

This clonotype occurred many times. The rearrangement links TRBV9 to TRBJ2-7; the match to TRBD2 covers 8 bases. The CDR3 totals 14 residues. CDR1 is SGDLS, CDR2 YYNGEE, per germline. J gave up 6 bases and V 1 base, and 6 bases lay outside the gene matches. CDR3 sequence (DNA): TGTGCCAGCAGCGTACAGGGCGCGGGGGGCGAGCAGTACTTC. This encodes CASSVQGAGGEQYF.

This clonotype was observed at least ten times. The chain carries TRBV9 and TRBJ2-5; 8 bases map to TRBD1. CDR3 size: 15 residues. With 5 bases clipped from V and 0 bases from J, the junction kept 6 bases outside the gene matches. The germline gives CDR1 SGDLS, CDR2 YYNGEE. The CDR3 DNA reads as TGTGCCAGCAGTAGGACAGGGACCCACCAAGAGACCCAGTACTTC. Its protein product is CASSRTGTHQETQYF.

This clonotype was counted at least ten times. The chain recombines TRBV9 with TRBJ2-7; D gene ambiguous. From germline, CDR1 is SGDLS and CDR2 YYNGEE. The CDR3 has 14 residues. The V gene lost 0 bases and the J gene lost 0 bases, with 7 bases spanning the gap. In DNA form, the CDR3 reads TGTGCCAGCAGCGTAGAGGCATTCTCCTACGAGCAGTACTTC. This encodes CASSVEAFSYEQYF.

This clonotype occurred a few times. The CDR3 nucleotides read TGTGCCAGCAGCGCCTTGACGGGAGGATACAATGAGCAGTTCTTC. Translating it yields CASSALTGGYNEQFF. The V call is TRBV9, the J call TRBJ2-1; 7 bases agree with TRBD2. Germline lookup yields CDR1 SGDLS and CDR2 YYNGEE. The CDR3 runs to 15 residues. V shed 3 bases, J shed 4 bases, and the junction held 7 bases outside the gene matches.

This rearrangement joins TRBV10-1 to TRBJ2-2, with 9 bases lining up with TRBD1. Germline CDR1 is WNHNN and CDR2 is SYGVQD (reference sequence). There are 17 residues in the CDR3. The trim removed 1 base at V and 3 bases at J, leaving 6 bases unmatched. DNA for the CDR3: TGCGCCAGCAGTGAGTTAAGACAGGGGGTTGACACCGGGGAGCTGTTTTTT. It codes for CASSELRQGVDTGELFF.

The chain recombines TRBV6-1 with TRBJ1-1, with D perhaps TRBD1 (6 bases). The CDR3 is made up of 14 amino acids. V was cut by 3 bases and J by 1 base, with 9 bases left in between. Germline loops: CDR1 MNHNS, CDR2 SASEGT. CDR3 DNA sequence: TGTGCCAGCAGTGAGTACAGGGCGAACACTGAAGCTTTCTTT. Translation: CASSEYRANTEAFF.

A few counts support this clonotype. CDR3 region: CASSPGPPYNEQFF. In DNA form, the CDR3 reads TGCGCCAGCAGCCCGGGACCCCCATACAATGAGCAGTTCTTC. The V call is TRBV4-1, the J call TRBJ2-1; D is tentatively TRBD1 or TRBD2 (5 bases each). V was shortened by 4 bases and J by 4 bases, with 11 bases between the two germline ends. The CDR3 length is 14 residues. Germline V gene lookup returns CDR1 MGHRA and CDR2 YSYEKL.

The gene calls are TRBV5-1 and TRBJ1-4; D is ambiguous. The CDR3 runs to 14 residues. Germline lookup yields CDR1 SGHRS and CDR2 YFSETQ. V lost 1 base and J lost 7, with 11 bases in between. CDR3 sequence: CASSLQLSSEKLFF. CDR3 nucleotide sequence: TGCGCCAGCAGCTTGCAGCTCAGTAGTGAAAAACTGTTTTTT.

This clonotype was seen ten or more times. The chain joins TRBV11-2 to TRBJ1-1; D not resolved. The germline CDR1 and CDR2 sequences are SGHAT and FQNNGV. V was shortened by 2 bases and J by 0 bases, with 7 bases between the two germline ends. The CDR3 runs 14 residues. CDR3 loop: CASSLNRLNTEAFF. For the CDR3, the DNA is TGTGCCAGCAGCTTAAACAGATTGAACACTGAAGCTTTCTTT.

Only a few counts were recorded for this clonotype. The chain couples TRBV28 to TRBJ2-7; TRBD1 matches at 9 bases. Germline V gene sequence: CDR1 MDHEN, CDR2 SYDVKM. With V trimmed by 2 bases and J by 2 bases, 4 bases remained unmatched. This CDR3 has 15 residues. Written as DNA, the CDR3 is TGTGCCAGCAGTTTAACGGGACAGGGAGCCTACGAGCAGTACTTC. Translating gives CASSLTGQGAYEQYF. The variable domain in full, completed from reference TRBV28 and TRBJ2-7, reads DVKVTQSSRYLVKRTGEKVFLECVQDMDHENMFWYRQDPGLGLRLIYFSYDVKMKEKGDIPEGYSVSREKKERFSLILESASTNQTSMYLCASSLTGQGAYEQYFGPGTRLTVT.

This clonotype was seen at least ten times. J is TRBJ1-5 and V is TRBV2; 9 nucleotides match TRBD1. In germline, CDR1 is SNHLY, CDR2 FYNNEI. The CDR3 totals 15 residues. Losses at the gene ends were 5 bases for V and 3 bases for J; bases not matched to a gene: 5. The CDR3 region is CASSRDRADNQPQHF. CDR3 in DNA: TGTGCCAGCAGTAGGGACAGGGCAGACAATCAGCCCCAGCATTTT.

This clonotype was detected only a few times. The rearrangement uses TRBV3-1 and TRBJ1-5; a possible D gene is TRBD1 (5 bases). Trimming took 2 bases from V and 9 from J, leaving 14 bases between them. Germline CDR1 and CDR2: LGHDT and YNNKEL (reference sequence). The CDR3 runs to 14 residues. CDR3 in amino acids: CASSQTGADAPQHF. Written as DNA, the CDR3 is TGTGCCAGCAGCCAAACCGGGGCGGATGCGCCCCAGCATTTT. The full variable domain, rest sourced from reference TRBV3-1 and TRBJ1-5, is DTAVSQTPKYLVTQMGNDKSIKCEQNLGHDTMYWYKQDSKKFLKIMFSYNNKELIINETVPNRFSPKSPDKAHLNLHINSLELGDSAVYFCASSQTGADAPQHFGDGTRLSIL.

This clonotype came up many times. The chain combines TRBV3-1 with TRBJ1-2; TRBD1 is a possible D gene (5 bases). The CDR3 runs to 13 residues. Germline-derived CDR1 and CDR2 are LGHDT and YNNKEL (reference sequence). Trimming shortened V by 3 bases and J by 11 bases, and 16 bases separated the two germline ends. This CDR3 is CASSQDRQLIYTF. In DNA form, the CDR3 reads TGTGCCAGCAGCCAGGACCGACAGCTTATTTACACCTTC.

As for this clonotype: A single base separates this from a much larger clone, so it may be a read error. The chain has TRBV30 and TRBJ1-3, with a tentative D call TRBD1 (6 bases). V was cut by 4 bases and J by 2 bases, with 9 bases left in between. Germline assignment: CDR1 GTSNPN and CDR2 SVGIG (reference sequence). This CDR3 is 13 amino acids long. CDR3 loop: CAWTGETGNTIYF. As DNA, the CDR3 is TGTGCCTGGACAGGGGAGACTGGAAACACCATATATTTT.

The chain uses TRBV20-1 and TRBJ2-2; no clear D gene. Germline lookup yields CDR1 DFQATT and CDR2 SNEGSKA (reference sequence). The CDR3 is made up of 13 amino acids. Trimming removed 5 bases at V and 1 base at J, with 8 bases between. The CDR3 coding sequence is TGCAGTGCTGCCGGCGGGAACACCGGGGAGCTGTTTTTT. It specifies CSAAGGNTGELFF.

This clonotype was observed many times. The chain couples TRBV30 to TRBJ1-5, with 10 positions matching TRBD1. Trimming cost V 0 bases and J 2 bases; bases outside gene matches: 1. CDR1 and CDR2 from the germline V gene are GTSNPN and SVGIG (reference sequence). The CDR3 spans 15 residues. The CDR3 spells CAWSVDRGGNQPQHF. The CDR3 nucleotides are TGTGCCTGGAGTGTGGACAGGGGGGGCAATCAGCCCCAGCATTTT. The full variable domain, its missing parts supplied by reference TRBV30 and TRBJ1-5, is SQTIHQWPATLVQPVGSPLSLECTVEGTSNPNLYWYRQAAGRGLQLLFYSVGIGQISSEVPQNLSASRPQDRQFILSSKKLLLSDSGFYLCAWSVDRGGNQPQHFGDGTRLSIL.

This clonotype occurred a few times. The chain employs TRBV20-1 and TRBJ2-3; D remains ambiguous. V gave up 0 bases and J gave up 4 bases, with 14 bases separating them. The CDR3 is 15 residues long. The germline gives CDR1 DFQATT, CDR2 SNEGSKA (reference sequence). The DNA of the CDR3 is TGCAGTGCTAGAGATCGGGTCTCCGTTTCAGATACGCAGTATTTT. Its translation: CSARDRVSVSDTQYF.

About this clonotype: This may arise from a read error, as a much more abundant clone is one base away. The chain has TRBV2 and TRBJ2-5; D call uncertain. V dropped 10 bases and J dropped 5 bases, with 23 bases sitting between them. Germline lookup yields CDR1 SNHLY and CDR2 FYNNEI. The CDR3 contains 15 residues. CDR3: CANSRRSARWETQYF. The CDR3 coding sequence is TGTGCCAACAGCCGTAGGTCAGCCCGGTGGGAGACCCAGTACTTC.

This chain uses TRBV19 with TRBJ1-4; TRBD1 matches 9 bases. There are 15 residues in the CDR3. Germline assignment: CDR1 LNHDA and CDR2 SQIVND (reference sequence). The J segment lost 6 bases and the V segment lost 6 bases, leaving 8 bases of the junction unmatched. As DNA, the CDR3 is TGTGCCAGTAGCCTGGATACAGGGGGCTATGAAAAACTGTTTTTT. Translation gives CASSLDTGGYEKLFF.

The chain uses TRBV28 and TRBJ2-5, with 8 bases that match TRBD2. Germline V lookup: CDR1 MDHEN, CDR2 SYDVKM. V lost 4 bases to trimming and J lost 4 bases; unmatched junction nucleotides: 2. The CDR3 spans 13 residues. DNA of the CDR3: TGTGCCAGCAGTTCAGCGGGGGTAGAGACCCAGTACTTC. Translated: CASSSAGVETQYF.

Concerning this clonotype: Germline and junction disagree at one end, which may indicate a read error. The rearrangement uses TRBV6-1 and TRBJ1-2, with TRBD1 identical over 7 bases. The CDR3 extends over 14 amino acids. Germline loops: CDR1 MNHNS, CDR2 SASEGT. The CDR3 reads CASRLGTEVYGYAF. The CDR3 nucleotides are TGTGCCAGCAGACTAGGGACAGAAGTCTATGGCTACGCCTTC.

The chain has TRBV7-9 and TRBJ2-5; TRBD2 aligns across 8 bases. CDR1 and CDR2 (germline): SEHNR, FQNEAQ (reference sequence). V was clipped by 4 bases and J by 0 bases; unmatched bases: 10. The CDR3 has 17 residues. The DNA for the CDR3 is TGTGCCAGCAGCTCCAACACCGGGACTAGGTACCAAGAGACCCAGTACTTC. Amino acid sequence: CASSSNTGTRYQETQYF.